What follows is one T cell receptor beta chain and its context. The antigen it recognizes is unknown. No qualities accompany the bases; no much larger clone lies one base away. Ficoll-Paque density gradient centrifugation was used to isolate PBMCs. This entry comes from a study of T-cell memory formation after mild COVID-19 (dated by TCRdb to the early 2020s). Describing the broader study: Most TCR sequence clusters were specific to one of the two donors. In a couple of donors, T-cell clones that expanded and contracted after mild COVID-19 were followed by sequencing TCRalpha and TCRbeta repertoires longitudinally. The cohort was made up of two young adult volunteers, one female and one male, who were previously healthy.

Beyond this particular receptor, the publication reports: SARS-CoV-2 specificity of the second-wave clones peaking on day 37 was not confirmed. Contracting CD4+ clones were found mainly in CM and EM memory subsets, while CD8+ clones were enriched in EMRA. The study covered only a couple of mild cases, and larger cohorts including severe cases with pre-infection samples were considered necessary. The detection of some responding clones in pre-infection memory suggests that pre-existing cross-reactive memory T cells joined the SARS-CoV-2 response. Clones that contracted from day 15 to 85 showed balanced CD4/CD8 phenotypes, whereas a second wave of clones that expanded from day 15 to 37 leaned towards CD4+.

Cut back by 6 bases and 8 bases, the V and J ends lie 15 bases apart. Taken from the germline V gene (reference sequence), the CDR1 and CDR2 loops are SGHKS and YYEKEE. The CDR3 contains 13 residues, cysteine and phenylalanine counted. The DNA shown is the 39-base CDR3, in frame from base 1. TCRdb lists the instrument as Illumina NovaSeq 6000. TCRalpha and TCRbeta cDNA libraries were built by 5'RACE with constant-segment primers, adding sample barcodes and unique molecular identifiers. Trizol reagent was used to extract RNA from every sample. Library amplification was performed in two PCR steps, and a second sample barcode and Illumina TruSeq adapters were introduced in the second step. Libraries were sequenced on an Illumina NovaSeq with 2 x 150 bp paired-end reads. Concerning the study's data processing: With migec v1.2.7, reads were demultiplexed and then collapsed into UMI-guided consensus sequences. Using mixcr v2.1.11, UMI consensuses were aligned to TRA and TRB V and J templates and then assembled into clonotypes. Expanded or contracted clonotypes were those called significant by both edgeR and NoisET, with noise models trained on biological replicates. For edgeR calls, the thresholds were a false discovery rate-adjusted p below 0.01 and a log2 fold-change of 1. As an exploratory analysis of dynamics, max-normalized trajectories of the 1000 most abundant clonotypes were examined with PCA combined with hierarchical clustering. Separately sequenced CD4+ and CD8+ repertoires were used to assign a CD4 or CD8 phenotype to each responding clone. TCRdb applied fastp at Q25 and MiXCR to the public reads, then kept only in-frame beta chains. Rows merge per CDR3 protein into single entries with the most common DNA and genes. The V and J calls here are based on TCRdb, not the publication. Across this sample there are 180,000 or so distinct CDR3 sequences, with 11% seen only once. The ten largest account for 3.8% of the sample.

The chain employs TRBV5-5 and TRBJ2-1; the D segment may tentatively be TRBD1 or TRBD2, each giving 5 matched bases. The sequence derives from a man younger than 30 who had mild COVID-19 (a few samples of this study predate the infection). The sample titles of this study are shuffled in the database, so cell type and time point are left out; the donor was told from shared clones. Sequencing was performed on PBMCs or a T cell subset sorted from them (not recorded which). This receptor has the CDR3 CASTFPLGDEQFF. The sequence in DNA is TGTGCCAGCACCTTCCCCTTGGGGGATGAGCAGTTCTTC.